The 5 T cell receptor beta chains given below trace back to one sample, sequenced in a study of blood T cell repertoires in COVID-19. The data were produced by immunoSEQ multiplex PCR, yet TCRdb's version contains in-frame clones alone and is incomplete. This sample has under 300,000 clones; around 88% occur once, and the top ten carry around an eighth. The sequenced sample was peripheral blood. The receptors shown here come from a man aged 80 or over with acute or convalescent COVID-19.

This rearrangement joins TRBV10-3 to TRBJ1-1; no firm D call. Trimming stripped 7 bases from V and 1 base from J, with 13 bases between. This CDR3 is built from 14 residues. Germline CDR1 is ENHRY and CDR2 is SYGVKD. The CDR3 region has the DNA TGTGCCATCAAGGCAGTACCGGGGAACACTGAAGCTTTCTTT. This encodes CAIKAVPGNTEAFF.

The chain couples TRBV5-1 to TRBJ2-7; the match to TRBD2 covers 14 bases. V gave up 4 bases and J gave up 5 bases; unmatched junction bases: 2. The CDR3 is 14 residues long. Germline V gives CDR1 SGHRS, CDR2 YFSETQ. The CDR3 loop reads CASSKTSGGDEQYF. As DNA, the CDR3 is TGCGCCAGCAGCAAGACTAGCGGGGGGGACGAGCAGTACTTC.

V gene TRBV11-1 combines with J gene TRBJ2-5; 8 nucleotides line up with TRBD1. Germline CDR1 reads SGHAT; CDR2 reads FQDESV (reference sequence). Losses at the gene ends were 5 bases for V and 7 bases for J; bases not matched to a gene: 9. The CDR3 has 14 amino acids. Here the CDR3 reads CASSDGQGLGTQYF. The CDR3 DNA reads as TGTGCCAGCAGCGATGGACAGGGCCTAGGGACCCAGTACTTC.

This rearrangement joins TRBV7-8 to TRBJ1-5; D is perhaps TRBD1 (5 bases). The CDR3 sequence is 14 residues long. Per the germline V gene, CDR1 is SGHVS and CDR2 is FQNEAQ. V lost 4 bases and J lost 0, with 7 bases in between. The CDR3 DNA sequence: TGTGCCAGCAGCTCACAGGATAGCAATCAGCCCCAGCATTTT. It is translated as CASSSQDSNQPQHF. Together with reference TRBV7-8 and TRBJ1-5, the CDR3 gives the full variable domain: GAGVSQSPRYKVAKRGQDVALRCDPISGHVSLFWYQQALGQGPEFLTYFQNEAQLDKSGLPSDRFFAERPEGSVSTLKIQRTQQEDSAVYLCASSSQDSNQPQHFGDGTRLSIL.

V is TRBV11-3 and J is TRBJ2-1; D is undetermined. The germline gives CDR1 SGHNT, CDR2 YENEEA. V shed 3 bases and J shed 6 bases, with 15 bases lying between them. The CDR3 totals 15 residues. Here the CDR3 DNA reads TGTGCCAGCAGCTTCGATTCTTCCCACTCCAATGAGCAGTTCTTC. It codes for CASSFDSSHSNEQFF.